This paragraph reports one TCR beta chain. Clones were read by immunoSEQ multiplex PCR, and TCRdb kept only the in-frame ones, dropping some. The sample carries roughly 90,000 clones, 89% recorded once. CDR3 length: 15 amino acids. V lost 5 bases, J lost 4 bases, and 15 bases lay in between. Germline V lookup: CDR1 SGHVS, CDR2 FQNEAQ. This entry belongs to a study of blood T cell repertoires in COVID-19. About the research overall: Samples came from the United States, Italy and Spain, spanning acute and convalescent COVID-19.

The receptor comes from a woman of 80 years or more with active COVID-19. The sequencing input was peripheral blood. The chain has TRBV7-8 and TRBJ1-5; D gene uncertain. This CDR3 is CASSVQRAQNQPQHF. DNA of the CDR3: TGTGCCAGCAGCGTACAGAGGGCGCAAAATCAGCCCCAGCATTTT. The whole variable domain, filled in from reference TRBV7-8 and TRBJ1-5, reads GAGVSQSPRYKVAKRGQDVALRCDPISGHVSLFWYQQALGQGPEFLTYFQNEAQLDKSGLPSDRFFAERPEGSVSTLKIQRTQQEDSAVYLCASSVQRAQNQPQHFGDGTRLSIL.